These 15 T cell receptor beta chains were all obtained from the same sample, sequenced in a study of identical twins. TCRdb passed the 5' RACE reads through MiXCR, listing each CDR3 protein once. The sample consists of about 660,000 distinct CDR3 sequences, 8.6% of them appearing once. Another study also made use of these data, one on yellow fever vaccine responses in identical twins.

Material for sequencing was PBMCs. These receptors were obtained from a woman between 18 and 30 years old in good health.

V gene TRBV10-3 combines with J gene TRBJ2-2; D is ambiguous. The CDR3 is made up of 14 amino acids. V was cut by 4 bases and J by 1 base, with 7 bases left in between. The germline gives CDR1 ENHRY, CDR2 SYGVKD. CDR3 coding DNA: TGTGCCATCAGTGCGCTGGGGAACACCGGGGAGCTGTTTTTT. It codes for CAISALGNTGELFF.

This chain links TRBV21-1 with TRBJ2-1; the table's D call, TRBD2, was not checked against the DNA. TRBV21-1 is labeled a pseudogene. CDR3 length: 15 residues. The CDR3 protein is CASSKNTSGTPHRFF. The CDR3 region has the DNA TGTGCCAGCAGCAAAAATACGAGCGGGACGCCCCACCGGTTCTTC.

The chain couples TRBV3-1 to TRBJ2-1; D gene uncertain. V was cut by 0 bases and J by 3 bases, with 12 bases left in between. From germline, CDR1 is LGHDT and CDR2 YNNKEL (reference sequence). The CDR3 is made up of 16 amino acids. DNA for the CDR3: TGTGCCAGCAGCCAAGATCTCCCGAGTTACTACAATGAGCAGTTCTTC. Protein sequence: CASSQDLPSYYNEQFF.

The chain combines TRBV3-1 with TRBJ2-7; TRBD2 aligns across 7 bases. The CDR3 covers 15 residues. Per the germline V gene, CDR1 is LGHDT and CDR2 is YNNKEL (reference sequence). V gave up 1 base and J gave up 6 bases; unmatched junction bases: 9. The chain's CDR3 is CASSQVGAGPFEQYF. The CDR3 DNA reads TGTGCCAGCAGCCAAGTTGGAGCGGGGCCTTTCGAGCAGTACTTC.

There are many counts of this clonotype. This chain connects TRBV12-3 or TRBV12-4 to TRBJ1-2; D is unclear. Trimming took 8 bases from V and 4 from J, leaving 14 bases between them. This CDR3 contains 13 residues. The CDR3 DNA sequence: TGTGCCAGCGGGTCATTGGACGTCTATGGCTACACCTTC. Its translation is CASGSLDVYGYTF.

The chain joins TRBV7-3 to TRBJ2-2, with a tentative D call TRBD2 (5 bases). Germline CDR1 SGHTA, CDR2 FQGTGA. The CDR3 contains 14 residues. Trimming removed 5 bases from V and 6 bases from J, with 13 bases in between. The CDR3 DNA reads as TGTGCCAGCAGCCCCTGGACTTCTGCCGGGGAGCTGTTTTTT. Residues: CASSPWTSAGELFF.

The chain combines TRBV11-3 with TRBJ2-3, with 8 bases aligning to TRBD2. The ends lost 5 bases at V and 1 base at J; junction bases unmatched: 8. The germline V gene has CDR1 SGHNT and CDR2 YENEEA. CDR3 length: 16 residues. DNA of the CDR3: TGTGCCAGCAGCCAACTGACTAGCGAAGGCACAGATACGCAGTATTTT. Its translation: CASSQLTSEGTDTQYF. Full variable domain (outside the CDR3, taken from reference TRBV11-3 and TRBJ2-3): EAGVVQSPRYKIIEKKQPVAFWCNPISGHNTLYWYLQNLGQGPELLIRYENEEAVDDSQLPKDRFSAERLKGVDSTLKIQPAELGDSAVYLCASSQLTSEGTDTQYFGPGTRLTVL.

In this sample, this clonotype turned up many times. The gene calls are TRBV29-1 and TRBJ1-1; TRBD1 is a possible D gene (5 bases). The CDR3 sequence is 12 residues long. V lost 7 bases and J lost 1, with 10 bases in between. CDR1 and CDR2 (germline): SQVTM, ANQGSEA. This CDR3 reads CSGGPQNTEAFF. The CDR3 DNA is TGCAGCGGGGGACCGCAGAACACTGAAGCTTTCTTT.

This clonotype was observed many times. This chain joins TRBV6-6 and TRBJ1-1; D gene ambiguous. This CDR3 region has 12 residues. In germline, CDR1 is MNHNY, CDR2 SVGAGI (reference sequence). V lost 6 bases and J 5 bases, leaving 10 bases between the germline ends. The DNA for the CDR3 is TGTGCCAGCAGGTACAGAGGTACTGAAGCTTTCTTT. Translation gives CASRYRGTEAFF.

This rearrangement joins TRBV15 to TRBJ2-7; perhaps TRBD1 as D (5 bases). Germline values: CDR1 LNHNV, CDR2 YYDKDF (reference sequence). This CDR3 spans 14 amino acids. V shed 2 bases and J shed 6 bases, with 14 bases lying between them. CDR3 loop: CATSRPTVGPEQYF. DNA of the CDR3: TGTGCCACCAGCAGACCGACAGTAGGGCCCGAGCAGTACTTC.

The chain combines TRBV3-1 with TRBJ1-1; no clear D. The CDR3 totals 15 residues. Looked up from germline, CDR1 is LGHDT and CDR2 is YNNKEL (reference sequence). The V and J ends lost 2 bases and 0 bases respectively, with 10 bases between them. The CDR3 nucleotides read TGTGCCAGCAGCCAACCCGAGACCTTGAACACTGAAGCTTTCTTT. This translates into CASSQPETLNTEAFF.

This clonotype was seen ten or more times. The chain is built from TRBV7-9 and TRBJ2-3; D is ambiguous. Germline values: CDR1 SEHNR, CDR2 FQNEAQ (reference sequence). V lost 2 bases and J lost 6, with 3 bases in between. This CDR3 is 11 amino acids long. DNA for the CDR3: TGTGCCAGCAGCTTACAGGATACGCAGTATTTT. Its protein is CASSLQDTQYF.

This clonotype was recorded a few times. The chain recombines TRBV4-1 with TRBJ2-7; no clear D. Trimming shortened V by 0 bases and J by 3 bases, and 9 bases separated the two germline ends. The germline V gene has CDR1 MGHRA and CDR2 YSYEKL. The CDR3 is 14 amino acids. The CDR3 loop is CASSQDLLDYEQYF. DNA of the CDR3: TGCGCCAGCAGCCAAGATCTTTTGGACTACGAGCAGTACTTC.

This chain links TRBV2 with TRBJ2-1; no reliable D call. Per germline, CDR1 SNHLY and CDR2 FYNNEI. The CDR3 extends over 10 amino acids. V lost 4 bases, J lost 10 bases, and 5 bases lay in between. CDR3 in amino acids: CASSGFEQFF. Written as DNA, the CDR3 is TGTGCCAGCAGTGGGTTCGAGCAGTTCTTC.

The chain combines TRBV4-1 with TRBJ1-6; TRBD1 agrees at 8 bases. CDR1 is MGHRA, CDR2 YSYEKL, per germline. The CDR3 runs 16 residues. V was pared by 1 base and J by 10 bases, with 9 bases of the junction left unmatched. The CDR3 DNA sequence: TGCGCCAGCAGCCAAGCCGGCCAGGGGGCGCGATCACCCCTCCACTTT. The encoded protein is CASSQAGQGARSPLHF.